The 10 T cell receptor beta chains below were found in one sample sequenced in a study of early stage breast cancer tumors (dated by TCRdb to about 2017). Libraries came from the immunoSEQ multiplex PCR assay. Entries here come from immuneACCESS through TCRdb and include only in-frame sequences with V and J called. Some clones fail to appear in such tables; in the studies checked, an unresolved V gene covers under half of the shortfall, and the cause of the remainder is unknown. The sample data list around 60,000 clones, and 65% to 80% of these were observed just once. 3% to 3.5% of the sample goes to the ten largest clones. Sample: blood. The receptors shown here come from a person in their twenties or thirties with breast cancer.

This clone was recorded a few times. The chain joins TRBV20-1 to TRBJ2-1, with a tentative D call TRBD2 (6 bases). Germline loops: CDR1 DFQATT, CDR2 SNEGSKA (reference sequence). This CDR3 has 11 amino acids. CDR3 loop: CGGTPHNEQFF. The CDR3 DNA sequence: TGCGGCGGGACTCCCCACAATGAGCAGTTCTTC.

The chain is built from TRBV7-9 and TRBJ2-5, with 10 positions matching TRBD2. Germline-derived CDR1 and CDR2 are SEHNR and FQNEAQ (reference sequence). Trimming at V came to 1 base and at J to 2 bases, leaving 4 bases not matched to a gene. The CDR3 loop spans 16 amino acids. The CDR3 DNA is TGTGCCAGCAGCTTAGAACTAGCGGGACCTCAAGAGACCCAGTACTTC. Amino acid sequence: CASSLELAGPQETQYF.

The chain joins TRBV18 to TRBJ1-5, with 7 bases identical to TRBD1. Trimming took 3 bases from V and 5 from J; bases not matched to a gene: 1. The germline CDR1 and CDR2 sequences are KGHSH and LQKENI. CDR3 length: 13 amino acids. As DNA, the CDR3 is TGTGCCAGCTCACCTCAGGGGGATCAGCCCCAGCATTTT. Translating gives CASSPQGDQPQHF.

The rearrangement joins TRBV7-9 to TRBJ1-2, with 7 bases fitting TRBD1. Germline-derived CDR1 and CDR2 are SEHNR and FQNEAQ (reference sequence). The length of the CDR3 is 13 residues. The J segment lost 3 bases and the V segment lost 4 bases, leaving 2 bases of the junction unmatched. CDR3 sequence (DNA): TGTGCCAGCAGCTCAACAGGGGACTATGGCTACACCTTC. Residues: CASSSTGDYGYTF.

This clone was counted once. One end of the junction is discordant with germline, which a read error may explain. The rearrangement uses TRBV27 and TRBJ1-5, with a possible D match to TRBD1 (6 bases). The CDR3 is 16 amino acids. Looked up from germline, CDR1 is MNHEY and CDR2 is SMNVEV (reference sequence). The CDR3 coding sequence is TGTGCCAGCCGTTTAAGGGGGGCAGGGGATAATCAGCCCCAGCATTTT. Translation gives CASRLRGAGDNQPQHF.

The chain employs TRBV9 and TRBJ2-1; 13 bases are shared with TRBD2. With V trimmed by 3 bases and J by 0 bases, 12 bases remained unmatched. Germline CDR1 SGDLS, CDR2 YYNGEE. The CDR3 runs 20 residues. This CDR3 is CASSARLRLAGGISYNEQFF. In DNA form, the CDR3 reads TGTGCCAGCAGCGCCAGATTGCGACTAGCGGGAGGTATCTCCTACAATGAGCAGTTCTTC.

The V and J genes are TRBV10-3 and TRBJ2-3; D gene uncertain. V was trimmed by 3 bases and J by 0 bases, leaving 10 bases between them. The germline V gene has CDR1 ENHRY and CDR2 SYGVKD. This CDR3 is 15 amino acids long. CDR3 nucleotide sequence: TGTGCCATCAGTGATATAGGATCTAGCACAGATACGCAGTATTTT. Translated, it gives CAISDIGSSTDTQYF.

The rearrangement uses TRBV5-6 and TRBJ2-1; TRBD2 matches 7 bases. Germline CDR1 and CDR2: SGHDT and YYEEEE. The CDR3 totals 19 residues. The V segment lost 0 bases and the J segment 3 bases; nucleotides outside the gene matches: 15. CDR3 protein: CASSLVGELRDYDYNEQFF. CDR3 nucleotide sequence: TGTGCCAGCAGCTTGGTCGGAGAACTCCGGGACTACGACTACAATGAGCAGTTCTTC.

The V call is TRBV18, the J call TRBJ2-1; D ambiguous. The V gene lost 3 bases and the J gene lost 0 bases, with 15 bases spanning the gap. Germline V gives CDR1 KGHSH, CDR2 LQKENI. CDR3 length: 17 residues. The chain's CDR3 is CASSPGRSWSSYNEQFF. The DNA of the CDR3 is TGTGCCAGCTCACCTGGGCGGAGTTGGAGCTCCTACAATGAGCAGTTCTTC.

The chain has TRBV7-8 and TRBJ2-7; D is unresolved. CDR1 is SGHVS and CDR2 is FQNEAQ in the germline V gene. The V and J ends lost 3 bases and 8 bases respectively, with 20 bases between them. This CDR3 comprises 15 residues. CDR3 sequence reads: CASSFLTEKDGKQYF. DNA of the CDR3: TGTGCCAGCAGCTTTTTGACGGAGAAGGACGGCAAGCAGTACTTC.